This TCR beta chain is drawn from a study of T cell responses to AZD1222 COVID-19 vaccine. Looked up from germline, CDR1 is SGHRS and CDR2 is YFSETQ. V was cut by 2 bases and J by 0 bases, with 8 bases left in between. The CDR3 sequence is 15 residues long. Sequencing used immunoSEQ multiplex PCR; TCRdb keeps in-frame clones, though not all of them. Of fewer than 250,000 clones in the sample, around 94% were seen once. Study-wide points: Spike-wide coverage was observed for vaccine-associated CD4 TCRs, with dominant responses at 160-218 and 743-854. Clonal diversity was possibly underestimated, and white British individuals and females predominated among donors.

As concerns this clone: Its antigen is undetermined.

The clonotype comes from an adult in good health. The specimen comprised peripheral blood, sampled on day 0 of AZD1222 vaccination. The chain is built from TRBV5-1 and TRBJ1-4; weak D call: TRBD1 (6 bases). CDR3 DNA: TGCGCCAGCAGCTTAGGGGGGGCAACTAATGAAAAACTGTTTTTT. Protein: CASSLGGATNEKLFF.